This T cell receptor beta chain was documented in a study of blood T cell repertoires in COVID-19. Whole-study context: The United States, Italy and Spain supplied acute and convalescent COVID-19 samples.

Germline lookup yields CDR1 SNHLY and CDR2 FYNNEI. This CDR3 region has 13 residues. V was clipped by 6 bases and J by 2 bases; unmatched bases: 3. Recruited during active infection, patients (from Seattle) were subsequently followed longitudinally. Authors' analysis steps: Amplified reference gene primers provided the basis for estimating nucleated cell counts. Assay: immunoSEQ multiplex PCR; the TCRdb copy retains only in-frame clones and omits some. V and J calls and clone size follow that table, whereas D and trimming were derived from the DNA. The repertoire consists of 400,000 or so clones, with roughly 90% occurring once and the leading ten covering 0.7% to 1%.

This receptor was identified in a man aged 18 to 29 with COVID-19, enrolled during active disease. Material: peripheral blood. This chain connects TRBV2 to TRBJ2-7, with 8 bases lining up with TRBD1. CDR3 sequence: CASRRTGTYEQYF. CDR3 nucleotides: TGTGCCAGCAGGAGGACAGGGACCTACGAGCAGTACTTC.